This T cell receptor (beta chain) comes out of a study of blood T cells in healthy people across ages. Only a few counts were recorded for this clonotype. Investigators took about 10 milliliters of peripheral blood from every donor. Then a second PCR, running about 6 to 12 cycles, was carried out with a sample-barcoded 5' primer and a J-beta primer mix. Each cDNA molecule, via a template-switch adaptor with 12 random nucleotides, was tagged. TCRdb re-analysed the 5' RACE reads in MiXCR, keeping a single row per CDR3 protein. The data hold about 1,500,000 distinct CDR3 sequences, with 28% observed a single time. The CDR3 spans 12 residues. Germline values: CDR1 LGHDT, CDR2 YNNKEL (reference sequence).

This sequence originates from a woman aged 25-40 years in good health. This rearrangement joins TRBV3-1 to TRBJ1-2; no firm D call. Sequenced input: blood. The CDR3 reads CAAGRNDYGYTF. CDR3 bases: TGTGCTGCAGGCCGCAATGACTATGGCTACACCTTC.